The following is a TCR beta chain sequence with its context. The antigen is undetermined. This CDR3 region has 13 residues. With 7 bases removed from V and 1 base from J, the gap between germline ends came to 5 bases. The V gene's germline CDR1 is SNHLY and CDR2 FYNNEI. The method was immunoSEQ multiplex PCR; TCRdb's version includes in-frame clones alone and lacks a portion of them. The repertoire holds about 120,000 clones, about nine tenths seen once, with roughly 0.2% in the top ten. These data come from a study of graft-versus-host responses after intestinal transplantation. Overall study context: Each patient got anti-thymocyte globulin induction, then tacrolimus and steroids for roughly 3 years. Findings of the study overall: The study found high graft-versus-host to host-versus-graft clonal ratios in allografts of patients with graft-donor T cell macrochimerism. Circulating GvH clones peaking coincided with falling HvG clones soon after transplant.

This sequence was found in a human donor who received an intestinal transplant. The sequencing used unstimulated CD4+ T cells sorted from spleen or lymph node cells, collected before intestinal transplant. The chain uses TRBV2 and TRBJ2-6; D gene unclear. The CDR3 coding sequence is TGTGCCAGCACGGTTTCTGGGGCCAACGTCCTGACTTTC. This sequence encodes CASTVSGANVLTF. The entire variable domain, with the rest obtained from reference TRBV2 and TRBJ2-6, is as follows: EPEVTQTPSHQVTQMGQEVILRCVPISNHLYFYWYRQILGQKVEFLVSFYNNEISEKSEIFDDQFSVERPDGSNFTLKIRSTKLEDSAMYFCASTVSGANVLTFGAGSRLTVL.